This entry is about one T cell receptor (beta chain). What it binds is unknown. The PCR used 60 Vbeta and 13 Jbeta primers. Using immunoSEQ multiplex PCR, the repertoire was profiled, and TCRdb retains in-frame clones only, with some absent. Here the sample spans about 140,000 clones, about 75% being singletons. CDR1 is MGHDK and CDR2 is SYGVNS in the germline V gene. The V gene end was trimmed by 1 base and the J gene end by 5 bases; junction bases not matched to a gene: 4. CDR3 length: 16 residues. This record comes from a study of cytomegalovirus exposure and HLA in healthy donors. Study-wide findings and caveats: A later analysis showed that HLA-associated TCR beta chains had undergone more clonal expansion than equally common others. V- and J-gene trimming of TCR beta was linked (in a later analysis) to a missense DCLRE1C variant.

The sample comprised PBMCs. This chain uses TRBV25-1 with TRBJ2-1, with 11 bases identical to TRBD2. The receptor comes from a man aged 55 to 69 in good health and CMV-seronegative. The CDR3, as DNA: TGTGCCAGCAGTGAATTTAGGGGACTAGCGGACAATGAGCAGTTCTTC. As protein: CASSEFRGLADNEQFF.